This T cell receptor (beta chain) was identified in a study of T-cell memory formation after mild COVID-19. Looking at the study overall: Clustering of TCRs was largely donor specific.

Study findings and constraints: The finding that pre-infection memory included some responding clones suggested that cross-reactive memory joined. Balance between CD4 and CD8 was seen in clones contracting day 15 to 85, and a CD4+ lean was seen in later expanders. CD4+ clones that contracted lay mainly in CM and EM; CD8+ ones lay in EMRA.

Each CDR3 protein gets one entry after TCRdb re-called the 5' RACE reads with MiXCR. In the table there are 300,000 to 350,000 distinct CDR3 sequences, approximately 15% of which are singletons. A remark on this clonotype: Its matching antigen is unknown. At one end the junction does not follow the germline gene, possibly because of a read error.

Specimen: PBMCs or a T cell subset sorted from them (not recorded which). The receptor comes from a man between 18 and 29 years old who had mild COVID-19 (a few samples of this study predate the infection). Cell type and time point are not known.

The CDR3, as DNA: TGTGCCAGCAGTTCACGGGGGGGCTCCCACAATGAGCAGTTCTTC. Residues: CASSSRGGSHNEQFF. This chain joins TRBV6-6 and TRBJ2-1; 8 bases map to TRBD2. The germline V gene encodes CDR1 MNHNY and CDR2 SVGAGI (reference sequence). CDR3 size: 15 residues.